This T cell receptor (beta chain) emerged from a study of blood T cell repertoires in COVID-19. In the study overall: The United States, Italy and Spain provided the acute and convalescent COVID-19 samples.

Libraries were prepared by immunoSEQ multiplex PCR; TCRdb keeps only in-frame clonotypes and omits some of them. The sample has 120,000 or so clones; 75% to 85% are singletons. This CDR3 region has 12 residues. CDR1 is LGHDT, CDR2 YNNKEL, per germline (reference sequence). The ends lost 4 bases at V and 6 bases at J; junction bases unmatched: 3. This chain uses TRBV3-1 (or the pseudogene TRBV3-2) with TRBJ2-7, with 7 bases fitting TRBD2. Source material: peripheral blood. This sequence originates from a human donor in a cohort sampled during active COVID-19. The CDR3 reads CASSRSGAEQYF. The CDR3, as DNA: TGTGCCAGCAGCCGGAGCGGGGCCGAGCAGTACTTC.